This T cell receptor (beta chain) was captured in a study of blood T cell repertoires in COVID-19. Study in general: The analysed material was cDNA or gDNA that came from T cells, B-cell-depleted T cells, or PBMCs.

This CDR3 contains 16 residues. The ends lost 5 bases at V and 4 bases at J; junction bases unmatched: 9. Per the germline V gene, CDR1 is LNHDA and CDR2 is SQIVND (reference sequence). Using immunoSEQ multiplex PCR, the repertoire was profiled, and TCRdb retains in-frame clones only, with some absent. The repertoire holds about 200,000 clones, with roughly 86% as singletons. The chain is built from TRBV19 and TRBJ1-3; TRBD1 matches at 9 bases. This sequence was found in a man aged 35 to 55 with acute COVID-19. Material for sequencing was PBMCs or T cells enriched from blood (not recorded which). The CDR3 nucleotides are TGTGCCAGTAGTCTCACCGGGACAGGGACGGGAAACACCATATATTTT. Amino acid sequence: CASSLTGTGTGNTIYF.